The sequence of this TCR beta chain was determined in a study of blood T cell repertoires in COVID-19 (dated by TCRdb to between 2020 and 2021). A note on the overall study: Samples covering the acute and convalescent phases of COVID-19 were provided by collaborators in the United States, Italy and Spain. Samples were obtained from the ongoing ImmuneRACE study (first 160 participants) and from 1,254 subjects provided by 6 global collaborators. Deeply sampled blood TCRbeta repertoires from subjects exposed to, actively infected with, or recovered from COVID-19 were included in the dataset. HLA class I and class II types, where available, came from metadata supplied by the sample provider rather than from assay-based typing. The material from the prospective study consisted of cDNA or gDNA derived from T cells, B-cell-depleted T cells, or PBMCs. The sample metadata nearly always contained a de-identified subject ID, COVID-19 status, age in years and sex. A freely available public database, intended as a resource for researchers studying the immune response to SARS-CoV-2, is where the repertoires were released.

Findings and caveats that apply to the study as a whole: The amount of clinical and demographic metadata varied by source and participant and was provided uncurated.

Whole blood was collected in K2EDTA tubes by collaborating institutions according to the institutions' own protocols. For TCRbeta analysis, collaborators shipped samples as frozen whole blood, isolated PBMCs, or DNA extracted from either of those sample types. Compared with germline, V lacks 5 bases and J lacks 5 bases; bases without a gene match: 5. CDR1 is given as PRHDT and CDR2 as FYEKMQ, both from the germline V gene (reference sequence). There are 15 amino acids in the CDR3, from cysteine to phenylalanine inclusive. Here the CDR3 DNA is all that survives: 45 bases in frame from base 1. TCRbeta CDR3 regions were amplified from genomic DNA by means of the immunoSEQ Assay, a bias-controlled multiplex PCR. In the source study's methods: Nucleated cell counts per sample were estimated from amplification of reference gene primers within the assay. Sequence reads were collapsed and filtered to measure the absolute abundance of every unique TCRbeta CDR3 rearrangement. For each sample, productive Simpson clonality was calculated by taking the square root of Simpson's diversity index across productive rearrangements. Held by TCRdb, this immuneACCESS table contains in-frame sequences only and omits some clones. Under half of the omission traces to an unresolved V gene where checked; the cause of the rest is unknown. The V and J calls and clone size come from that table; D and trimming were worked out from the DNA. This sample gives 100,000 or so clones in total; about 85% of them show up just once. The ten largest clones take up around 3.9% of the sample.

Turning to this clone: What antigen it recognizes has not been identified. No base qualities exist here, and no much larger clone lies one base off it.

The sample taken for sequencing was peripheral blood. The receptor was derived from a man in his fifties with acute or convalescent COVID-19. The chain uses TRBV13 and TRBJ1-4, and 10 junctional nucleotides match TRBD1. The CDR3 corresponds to CASSLRDRGNEKLFF. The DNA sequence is TGTGCCAGCAGCCTACGGGACAGGGGAAATGAAAAACTGTTTTTT. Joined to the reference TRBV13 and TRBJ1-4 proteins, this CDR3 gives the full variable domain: AAGVIQSPRHLIKEKRETATLKCYPIPRHDTVYWYQQGPGQDPQFLISFYEKMQSDKGSIPDRFSAQQFSDYHSELNMSSLELGDSALYFCASSLRDRGNEKLFFGSGTQLSVL.